A selection of T cell receptor beta chains follows, all from one sample in a study of T cell responses to AZD1222 COVID-19 vaccine. TCRdb keeps only in-frame clones here, not all; method: immunoSEQ multiplex PCR. This repertoire shows approximately 80,000 clones, approximately 86% found once; its top ten account for approximately 4.8%. The specimen comprised peripheral blood, sampled on day 0 of MenACWY control vaccination. Receptors were obtained from an adult in good health. Each CDR3 is given with its conserved first and last residue. D genes are given only for firm matches. Only part of the rows carry a size: once, few, many, or a class if the clone is expanded.

cdr3_aa cdr3_nt v_call d_call j_call clone_size
CASSPWASHYEQYF TGTGCCAGCAGTCCATGGGCCAGTCACTACGAGCAGTACTTC TRBV6-5 . TRBJ2-7 .
CASRPGQNYGYTF TGTGCCAGCAGGCCGGGACAAAACTATGGCTACACCTTC TRBV6-5 . TRBJ1-2 .
CASSRNRGRGTEAFF TGTGCCAGCAGCCGAAACAGGGGCCGCGGTACTGAAGCTTTCTTT TRBV5-6 TRBD1 TRBJ1-1 .
CASSPYRGSNQPQHF TGTGCCAGCAGCCCATACAGGGGGAGCAATCAGCCCCAGCATTTT TRBV7-2 TRBD1 TRBJ1-5 .
CAISLTKNTEAFF TGTGCCATCTCTCTCACTAAGAACACTGAAGCTTTCTTT TRBV10-3 . TRBJ1-1 .
CATSDFQDNQPQHF TGTGCCACCAGTGATTTCCAGGACAATCAGCCCCAGCATTTT TRBV24-1 . TRBJ1-5 .
CASSYPLQVLLPSYEQYF TGTGCCAGCAGTTACCCCCTACAGGTCCTGCTGCCCTCCTACGAGCAGTACTTC TRBV6-7 . TRBJ2-7 once
CAWSVGGGRKSETQYF TGTGCCTGGAGTGTAGGCGGGGGGCGCAAGTCAGAGACCCAGTACTTC TRBV30 TRBD2 TRBJ2-5 .
CASSLQGRGNTEAFF TGTGCCAGCAGCTTACAGGGTCGAGGGAACACTGAAGCTTTCTTT TRBV5-8 . TRBJ1-1 once
CASRADRGRGGNQPQHF TGTGCCAGCAGGGCCGACCGGGGCCGTGGGGGCAATCAGCCCCAGCATTTT TRBV2 . TRBJ1-5 .
CASSALGTAKREAFF TGTGCCAGCAGTGCTCTCGGGACCGCCAAAAGGGAAGCTTTCTTT TRBV27 . TRBJ1-1 .
CASSPRASYEQYF TGTGCCAGCAGTCCACGAGCCTCCTACGAGCAGTACTTC TRBV7-3 . TRBJ2-7 .
CASSPLGPWNTEAFF TGTGCCAGCAGCCCCCTCGGTCCTTGGAACACTGAAGCTTTCTTT TRBV14 . TRBJ1-1 once
CASSDGTSSQYF TGTGCCAGCAGCGACGGGACTAGTTCGCAGTATTTT TRBV9 TRBD2 TRBJ2-3 .